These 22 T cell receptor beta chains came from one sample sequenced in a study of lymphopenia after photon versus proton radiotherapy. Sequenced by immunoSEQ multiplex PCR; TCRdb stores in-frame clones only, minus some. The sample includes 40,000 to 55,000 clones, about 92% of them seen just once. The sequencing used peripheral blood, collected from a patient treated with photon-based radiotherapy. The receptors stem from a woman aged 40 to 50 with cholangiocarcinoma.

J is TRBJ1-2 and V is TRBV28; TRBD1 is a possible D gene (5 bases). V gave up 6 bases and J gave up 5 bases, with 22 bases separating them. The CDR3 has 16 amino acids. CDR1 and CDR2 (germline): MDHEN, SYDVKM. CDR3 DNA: TGTGCCAGCAGCCCCCTCTGGGGCCCGACCCCTTATGGCTACACCTTC. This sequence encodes CASSPLWGPTPYGYTF.

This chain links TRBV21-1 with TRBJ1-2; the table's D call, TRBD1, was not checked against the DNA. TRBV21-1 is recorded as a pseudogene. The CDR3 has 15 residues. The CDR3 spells CASIARQGGSYGYTF. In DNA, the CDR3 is TGTGCCAGCATAGCAAGACAGGGGGGTTCCTATGGCTACACCTTC.

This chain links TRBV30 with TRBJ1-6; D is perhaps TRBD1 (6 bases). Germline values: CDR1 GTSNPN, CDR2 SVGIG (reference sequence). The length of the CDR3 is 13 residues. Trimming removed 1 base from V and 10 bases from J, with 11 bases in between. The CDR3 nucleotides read TGTGCCTGGAGTGACAGGGAGTCCTCACCCCTCCACTTT. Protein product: CAWSDRESSPLHF.

CDR3 loop: CALGGDGNTIYF. The CDR3 DNA is TGTGCACTGGGGGGCGACGGAAACACCATATATTTT. The chain links TRBV28 to TRBJ1-3, with a tentative D call TRBD1 (6 bases). CDR1 is MDHEN, CDR2 SYDVKM, per germline. The CDR3 has 12 amino acids.

This chain's CDR3 is CASSQGGPGELFF. The DNA for the CDR3 is TGTGCCAGCAGCCAGGGAGGTCCGGGGGAGCTGTTTTTT. V usage is TRBV11-3 and J usage is TRBJ2-2; a weak D match, TRBD2 (6 bases). CDR1 and CDR2 (germline): SGHNT, YENEEA. The CDR3 loop spans 13 amino acids. Trimming pared 5 bases from V and 8 bases from J, leaving 12 bases between.

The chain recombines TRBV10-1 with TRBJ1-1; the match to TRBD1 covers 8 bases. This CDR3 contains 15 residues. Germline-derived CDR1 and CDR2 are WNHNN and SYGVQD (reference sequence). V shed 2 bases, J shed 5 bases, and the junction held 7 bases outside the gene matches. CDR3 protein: CASSEEVTGGTEAFF. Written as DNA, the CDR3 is TGCGCCAGCAGTGAGGAGGTAACAGGGGGGACTGAAGCTTTCTTT.

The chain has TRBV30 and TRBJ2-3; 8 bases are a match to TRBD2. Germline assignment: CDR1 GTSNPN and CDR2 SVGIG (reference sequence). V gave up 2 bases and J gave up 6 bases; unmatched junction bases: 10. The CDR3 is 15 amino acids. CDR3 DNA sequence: TGTGCCTGGAGTACCGGGGGGGCCGTTCGTGATACGCAGTATTTT. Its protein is CAWSTGGAVRDTQYF.

CDR3 sequence reads: CAWSIRGQTYSYEQYF. The CDR3 DNA follows: TGTGCCTGGAGTATTAGGGGGCAGACCTACTCCTACGAGCAGTACTTC. The chain joins TRBV30 to TRBJ2-7; 7 bases are shared with TRBD1. With V trimmed by 2 bases and J by 0 bases, 10 bases remained unmatched. The CDR3 extends over 16 amino acids. Germline lookup yields CDR1 GTSNPN and CDR2 SVGIG (reference sequence). Filled out from reference TRBV30 and TRBJ2-7, the complete variable domain reads SQTIHQWPATLVQPVGSPLSLECTVEGTSNPNLYWYRQAAGRGLQLLFYSVGIGQISSEVPQNLSASRPQDRQFILSSKKLLLSDSGFYLCAWSIRGQTYSYEQYFGPGTRLTVT.

CDR3 amino acids: CASSLTGGSTYEQYF. The CDR3 DNA reads TGCGCCAGCAGCCTGACAGGGGGCAGTACCTACGAGCAGTACTTC. The chain links TRBV5-1 to TRBJ2-7; the match to TRBD1 covers 10 bases. CDR3 length: 15 amino acids. From germline, CDR1 is SGHRS and CDR2 YFSETQ. With V trimmed by 4 bases and J by 2 bases, 6 bases remained unmatched. Complete variable domain (other parts from reference TRBV5-1 and TRBJ2-7): KAGVTQTPRYLIKTRGQQVTLSCSPISGHRSVSWYQQTPGQGLQFLFEYFSETQRNKGNFPGRFSGRQFSNSRSEMNVSTLELGDSALYLCASSLTGGSTYEQYFGPGTRLTVT.

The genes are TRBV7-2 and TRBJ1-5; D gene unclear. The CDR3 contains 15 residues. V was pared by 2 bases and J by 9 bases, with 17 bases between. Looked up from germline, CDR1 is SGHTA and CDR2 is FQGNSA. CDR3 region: CASSLTPDAGGPQHF. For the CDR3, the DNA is TGTGCCAGCAGCTTAACCCCGGACGCGGGAGGGCCCCAGCATTTT.

CDR3 region: CASSGHSGGSSYEQYF. DNA of the CDR3: TGTGCCAGCAGTGGCCATAGCGGGGGATCCTCCTACGAGCAGTACTTC. The chain has TRBV6-1 and TRBJ2-7, with TRBD2 identical over 9 bases. This CDR3 is 16 amino acids long. The V and J ends lost 4 bases and 0 bases, in that order; junction bases with no gene match: 7. Per germline, CDR1 MNHNS and CDR2 SASEGT.

CDR3 nucleotides: TGCGCCAGCCGTAGTGAGCTTCCGAACACAGATACGCAGTATTTT. Protein product: CASRSELPNTDTQYF. The chain couples TRBV5-1 to TRBJ2-3; no definite D call. The ends were cut back, 7 bases at V and 2 bases at J, with 17 bases in the middle. The CDR3 sequence is 15 residues long. CDR1 and CDR2 from the germline V gene are SGHRS and YFSETQ.

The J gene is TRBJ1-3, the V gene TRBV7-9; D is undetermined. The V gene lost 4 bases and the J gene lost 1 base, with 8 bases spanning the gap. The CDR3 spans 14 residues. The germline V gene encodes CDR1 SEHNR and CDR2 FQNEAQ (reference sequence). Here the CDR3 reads CASSSGGSGNTIYF. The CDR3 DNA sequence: TGTGCCAGCAGCTCCGGAGGGTCTGGAAACACCATATATTTT.

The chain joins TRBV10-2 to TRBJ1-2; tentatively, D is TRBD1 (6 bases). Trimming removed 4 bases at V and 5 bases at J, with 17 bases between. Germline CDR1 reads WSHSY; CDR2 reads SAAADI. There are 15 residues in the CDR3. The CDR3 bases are TGCGCCAGCAGTGTTAAACAGGGACTGGGATATGGCTACACCTTC. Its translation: CASSVKQGLGYGYTF.

CDR3 in DNA: TGTGCCAGCATGAGTGAAAGCTCAGGTGAAAAACTGTTTTTT. This translates into CASMSESSGEKLFF. The chain carries TRBV6-5 and TRBJ1-4; D call uncertain. The CDR3 totals 14 residues. Germline V CDR1 and CDR2: MNHEY, SVGAGI. The V and J ends lost 7 bases and 7 bases respectively, with 16 bases between them.

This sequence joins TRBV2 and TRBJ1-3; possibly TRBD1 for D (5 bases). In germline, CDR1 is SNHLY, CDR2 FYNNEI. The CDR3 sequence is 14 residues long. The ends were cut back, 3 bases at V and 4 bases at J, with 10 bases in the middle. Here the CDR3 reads CASSDRGSGNTIYF. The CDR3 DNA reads TGTGCCAGCAGTGATAGGGGCTCAGGAAACACCATATATTTT.

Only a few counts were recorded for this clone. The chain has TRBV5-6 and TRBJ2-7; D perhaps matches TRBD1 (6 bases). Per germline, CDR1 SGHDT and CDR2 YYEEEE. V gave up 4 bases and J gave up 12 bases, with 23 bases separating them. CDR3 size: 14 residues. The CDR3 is CASSLGPDLGTTYF. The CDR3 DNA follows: TGTGCCAGCAGCCTGGGGCCAGATCTAGGGACAACGTACTTC.

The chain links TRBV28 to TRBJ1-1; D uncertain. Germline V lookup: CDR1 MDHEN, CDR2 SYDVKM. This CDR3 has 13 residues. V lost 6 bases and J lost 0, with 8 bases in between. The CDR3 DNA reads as TGTGCCAGCAGCGCCGGGATGAACACTGAAGCTTTCTTT. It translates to CASSAGMNTEAFF.

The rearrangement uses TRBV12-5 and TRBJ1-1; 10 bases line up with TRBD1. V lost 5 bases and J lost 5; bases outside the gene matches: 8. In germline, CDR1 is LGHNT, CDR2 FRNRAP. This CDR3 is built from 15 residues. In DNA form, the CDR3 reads TGTGCTAGTGGTCTGGGACAGGGGCTCCAGACTGAAGCTTTCTTT. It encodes CASGLGQGLQTEAFF.

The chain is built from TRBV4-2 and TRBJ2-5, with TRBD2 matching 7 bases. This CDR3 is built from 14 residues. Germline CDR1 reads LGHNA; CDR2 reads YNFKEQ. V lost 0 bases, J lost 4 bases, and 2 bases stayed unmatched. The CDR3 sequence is CASSQDAGAETQYF. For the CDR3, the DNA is TGTGCCAGCAGCCAAGACGCGGGAGCAGAGACCCAGTACTTC.

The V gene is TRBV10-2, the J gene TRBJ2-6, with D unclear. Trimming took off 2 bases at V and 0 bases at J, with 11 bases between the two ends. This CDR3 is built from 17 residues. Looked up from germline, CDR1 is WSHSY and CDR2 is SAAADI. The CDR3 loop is CASSEGRSISGANVLTF. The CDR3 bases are TGCGCCAGCAGTGAGGGACGGTCGATCTCTGGGGCCAACGTCCTGACTTTC.

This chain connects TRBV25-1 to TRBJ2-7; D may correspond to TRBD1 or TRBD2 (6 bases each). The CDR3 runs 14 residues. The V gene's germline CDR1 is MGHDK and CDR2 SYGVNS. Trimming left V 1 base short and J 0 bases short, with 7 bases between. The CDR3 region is CASSEWGASYEQYF. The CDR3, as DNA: TGTGCCAGCAGTGAATGGGGGGCCTCCTACGAGCAGTACTTC.